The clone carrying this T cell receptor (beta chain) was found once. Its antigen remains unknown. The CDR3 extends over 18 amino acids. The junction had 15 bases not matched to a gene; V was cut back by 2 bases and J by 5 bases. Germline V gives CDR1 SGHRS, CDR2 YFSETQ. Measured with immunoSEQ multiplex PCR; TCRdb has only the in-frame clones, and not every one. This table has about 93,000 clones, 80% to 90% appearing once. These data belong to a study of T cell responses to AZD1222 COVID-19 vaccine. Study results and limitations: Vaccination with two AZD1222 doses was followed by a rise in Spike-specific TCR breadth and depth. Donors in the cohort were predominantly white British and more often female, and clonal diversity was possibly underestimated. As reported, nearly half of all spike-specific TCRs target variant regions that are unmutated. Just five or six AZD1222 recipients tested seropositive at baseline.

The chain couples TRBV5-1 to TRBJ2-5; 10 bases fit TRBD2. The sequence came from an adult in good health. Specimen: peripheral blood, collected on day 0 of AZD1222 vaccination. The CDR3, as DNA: TGCGCCAGCAGCTTTGCACTAGCGGGGAGTCGGGGTAAGGAGACCCAGTACTTC. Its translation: CASSFALAGSRGKETQYF. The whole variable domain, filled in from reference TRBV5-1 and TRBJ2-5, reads KAGVTQTPRYLIKTRGQQVTLSCSPISGHRSVSWYQQTPGQGLQFLFEYFSETQRNKGNFPGRFSGRQFSNSRSEMNVSTLELGDSALYLCASSFALAGSRGKETQYFGPGTRLLVL.